This T cell receptor beta chain was profiled in a study of T cell clonality in common variable immunodeficiency. Study-level findings and limits: CVID subjects shared fewer TCRbeta clones than healthy controls did. CVID subjects showed higher TCRbeta clonality than healthy controls.

This clone was seen repeatedly, ten times or more. The antigen remains unidentified. The CDR3 goes on 3 residues after the read ends, and that part is filled in from the germline J gene. Both groups were predominantly of Caucasian heritage. The data were produced by immunoSEQ multiplex PCR, yet TCRdb's version contains in-frame clones alone and is incomplete. Recorded here are some 32,000 clones, none singletons. Germline CDR1 reads MDHEN; CDR2 reads SYDVKM. V lost 5 bases to trimming and J lost 0 bases; unmatched junction nucleotides: 9. This CDR3 has 17 residues. The chain uses TRBV28 and TRBJ2-1, with 8 positions matching TRBD1. This clonotype was sampled from a person aged 18 to 69 in good health. Sequencing was performed on peripheral blood mononuclear cells. CDR3 bases read: TGTGCCAGCAGTGCATGGGGAACAGGGGGCTCCTACAATGAG. Its protein product is CASSAWGTGGSYNE. The CDR3 reads in full as CASSAWGTGGSYNEQFF.